This T cell receptor (beta chain) was captured by sequencing in a study of blood T cell repertoires in COVID-19. Study in general: Acute and convalescent COVID-19 samples came from the United States, Italy and Spain.

Authors' data handling: It was from reference gene primer amplification that nucleated cell counts were estimated. Method: immunoSEQ multiplex PCR; TCRdb's copy keeps in-frame clones and lacks some. The DNA was the basis for D and trimming; V, J and clone size are from that table. The table includes under 500,000 clones, approximately 90% detected once. From germline, CDR1 is MNHNY and CDR2 SVGAGI (reference sequence). After removal of 5 bases from V and 0 bases from J, the junction contained 9 bases not matched to a gene. The CDR3 length is 17 residues. Cohorts were determined from participant-reported clinical history.

The chain uses TRBV6-6 and TRBJ2-3, with 9 bases identical to TRBD1. This TCR derives from a woman between 18 and 30 years old with acute COVID-19. Source material: PBMCs or T cells enriched from blood (not recorded which). The CDR3 DNA sequence: TGTGCCAGCAGTCTTAGACCGGGACAGGGCAGCACAGATACGCAGTATTTT. It translates to CASSLRPGQGSTDTQYF.